This T cell receptor (beta chain) was captured by sequencing in a study of PD-L1 blockade in urothelial cancer. For the study at large: Tumor samples came in at a median of roughly 1,400 T cells.

Libraries were prepared by immunoSEQ multiplex PCR; TCRdb keeps only in-frame clonotypes and omits some of them. Here the sample spans fewer than 550 clones, approximately 25% being singletons. V lost 3 bases to trimming and J lost 0 bases, with 9 bases between them. CDR1 is KGHSH, CDR2 LQKENI, per germline. The CDR3 is made up of 14 amino acids. This sequence joins TRBV18 and TRBJ2-7; D may be TRBD2 (6 bases). The source material was tumor tissue, sampled before atezolizumab (anti-PD-L1) treatment. The origin of this receptor is a man between 60 and 75 years old with urothelial cancer. The chain's CDR3 is CASSPGGGSYEQYF. The CDR3 DNA reads TGTGCCAGCTCACCGGGGGGAGGCTCCTACGAGCAGTACTTC.